Presented here are 19 T cell receptor beta chains from one specimen sequenced in a study of T-cell memory formation after mild COVID-19. TCRdb processed the 5' RACE reads anew with MiXCR; each CDR3 protein has one entry. The sample gives roughly 500,000 distinct CDR3 sequences, about 20% of which show up once; about an eighth is in the top ten. Sequencing was carried out using PBMCs or a T cell subset sorted from them (not recorded which). The source is an adult woman who had mild COVID-19 (a few samples of this study predate the infection). Cell type and time point are not known.

V usage is TRBV6-1 and J usage is TRBJ1-5, with D unresolved. V lost 10 bases, J lost 0 bases, and 13 bases lay in between. The germline CDR1 and CDR2 sequences are MNHNS and SASEGT. The CDR3 is made up of 14 amino acids. CDR3 coding DNA: TGTGCCACCCGGGAGACATATAGCAATCAGCCCCAGCATTTT. It codes for CATRETYSNQPQHF.

This clonotype was detected only a few times. The chain recombines TRBV5-1 with TRBJ2-2; a possible D gene is TRBD1 (5 bases). The CDR3 runs 15 residues. CDR1 is SGHRS and CDR2 is YFSETQ in the germline V gene. Trimming removed 4 bases from V and 5 bases from J, with 15 bases in between. CDR3 bases: TGCGCCAGCAGCAGGGGCCCCCAACCAACCGGGGAGCTGTTTTTT. Protein: CASSRGPQPTGELFF.

The V call is TRBV5-5, the J call TRBJ1-1; D is ambiguous. The germline V and J ends were trimmed by 5 bases and 1 base, with 9 bases remaining between them. The CDR3 length is 13 residues. The germline V gene has CDR1 SGHKS and CDR2 YYEKEE (reference sequence). The CDR3 spells CASSNDWNTEAFF. The CDR3, as DNA: TGTGCCAGCAGTAACGATTGGAACACTGAAGCTTTCTTT.

In DNA, the CDR3 is TGTGCCAGCAGCCAAGGGACAAAAGAGACCCAGTACTTC. Translating it yields CASSQGTKETQYF. The V gene is TRBV3-1, the J gene TRBJ2-5; a weak D match, TRBD1 (5 bases). V lost 1 base to trimming and J lost 3 bases, with 6 bases between them. The CDR3 runs to 13 residues. In germline, CDR1 is LGHDT, CDR2 YNNKEL (reference sequence).

This clonotype was counted at least ten times. The CDR3 region has the DNA TGCGCCAGCAGCCCCGAGACTCGCCAGGGTGGTGGCTACACCTTC. Translating gives CASSPETRQGGGYTF. The chain combines TRBV4-3 with TRBJ1-2; perhaps TRBD1 as D (5 bases). Germline V gene sequence: CDR1 LGHNA, CDR2 YSLEER. The CDR3 length is 15 residues. V lost 4 bases to trimming and J lost 7 bases, with 19 bases between them.

This chain uses TRBV6-2 or TRBV6-3 with TRBJ1-5; 8 bases match TRBD1. Germline lookup yields CDR1 MNHEY and CDR2 SVGEGT. J gave up 4 bases and V 5 bases, and 13 bases lay outside the gene matches. The CDR3 has 17 residues. CDR3 coding DNA: TGTGCCAGCAGTGCGGAAGCGCACAACAGGGGGAATCAGCCCCAGCATTTT. Protein sequence: CASSAEAHNRGNQPQHF.

The V call is TRBV6-6, the J call TRBJ2-7, with 8 positions matching TRBD1. CDR3 length: 14 residues. Losses at the gene ends were 5 bases for V and 3 bases for J; bases not matched to a gene: 6. Germline V gives CDR1 MNHNY, CDR2 SVGAGI (reference sequence). The CDR3 protein is CASSAGTGFYEQYF. The CDR3 DNA reads as TGTGCCAGCAGTGCCGGGACAGGATTCTACGAGCAGTACTTC.

V is TRBV5-1 and J is TRBJ2-2; 9 nucleotides align to TRBD1. This CDR3 has 15 amino acids. After removal of 4 bases from V and 8 bases from J, the junction contained 9 bases not matched to a gene. CDR1 and CDR2 (germline): SGHRS, YFSETQ. Here the CDR3 reads CASSLLGQGIGELFF. The CDR3 DNA reads as TGCGCCAGCAGCCTCCTGGGACAGGGCATAGGGGAGCTGTTTTTT.

The chain employs TRBV9 and TRBJ2-3; weak D call: TRBD2 (7 bases). Germline CDR1 and CDR2: SGDLS and YYNGEE. The CDR3 runs to 15 residues. Trimming removed 6 bases at V and 7 bases at J, with 21 bases between. Here the CDR3 reads CASTPGGGGWNTQYF. CDR3 bases: TGTGCCAGCACCCCTGGGGGGGGCGGTTGGAATACGCAGTATTTT.

This rearrangement joins TRBV7-3 to TRBJ1-2, with 7 bases lining up with TRBD1. The germline V gene encodes CDR1 SGHTA and CDR2 FQGTGA. Trimming at V came to 5 bases and at J to 4 bases, leaving 4 bases not matched to a gene. The CDR3 length is 13 residues. Here the CDR3 reads CASSPTGTYGYTF. In DNA form, the CDR3 reads TGTGCCAGCAGCCCGACAGGGACCTATGGCTACACCTTC. The full variable domain, in which reference TRBV7-3 and TRBJ1-2 provide the parts outside the CDR3, is GAGVSQTPSNKVTEKGKYVELRCDPISGHTALYWYRQSLGQGPEFLIYFQGTGAADDSGLPNDRFFAVRPEGSVSTLKIQRTERGDSAVYLCASSPTGTYGYTFGSGTRLTVV.

The chain employs TRBV5-6 and TRBJ2-1; the D is unclear. Germline-derived CDR1 and CDR2 are SGHDT and YYEEEE. This CDR3 is built from 12 residues. V was pared by 2 bases and J by 8 bases, with 8 bases between. In DNA, the CDR3 is TGTGCCAGCAGCTTCATAAGTTATGAGCAGTTCTTC. Protein product: CASSFISYEQFF.

V gene TRBV7-6 combines with J gene TRBJ2-5, with a weak D call TRBD1 (6 bases). CDR3 size: 14 residues. Germline loops: CDR1 SGHVS, CDR2 FNYEAQ. Trimming pared 6 bases from V and 2 bases from J, leaving 13 bases between. This CDR3 is CASRLQGPQETQYF. CDR3 sequence (DNA): TGTGCCAGCAGGTTACAGGGTCCGCAAGAGACCCAGTACTTC. The full variable domain, rest sourced from reference TRBV7-6 and TRBJ2-5, is GAGVSQSPRYKVTKRGQDVALRCDPISGHVSLYWYRQALGQGPEFLTYFNYEAQQDKSGLPNDRFSAERPEGSISTLTIQRTEQRDSAMYRCASRLQGPQETQYFGPGTRLLVL.

The chain joins TRBV7-9 to TRBJ2-7; possible D gene TRBD2, 6 bases. The CDR3 has 13 residues. The germline V gene encodes CDR1 SEHNR and CDR2 FQNEAQ (reference sequence). The ends were cut back, 5 bases at V and 3 bases at J, with 11 bases in the middle. This CDR3 reads CASSDGTHYEQYF. CDR3 bases: TGTGCCAGCAGCGACGGGACTCACTACGAGCAGTACTTC. Filled out from reference TRBV7-9 and TRBJ2-7, the complete variable domain reads DTGVSQNPRHKITKRGQNVTFRCDPISEHNRLYWYRQTLGQGPEFLTYFQNEAQLEKSRLLSDRFSAERPKGSFSTLEIQRTEQGDSAMYLCASSDGTHYEQYFGPGTRLTVT.

This chain connects TRBV20-1 to TRBJ2-7; tentatively, D is TRBD2 (5 bases). Trimming pared 3 bases from V and 6 bases from J, leaving 15 bases between. The CDR3 covers 13 residues. The germline gives CDR1 DFQATT, CDR2 SNEGSKA (reference sequence). CDR3 sequence reads: CSARTAGPLEQYF. CDR3 sequence (DNA): TGCAGTGCTAGGACGGCGGGCCCCCTCGAGCAGTACTTC.

V is TRBV7-2 and J is TRBJ2-7, with D perhaps TRBD2 (5 bases). Germline lookup yields CDR1 SGHTA and CDR2 FQGNSA. The V end was cut by 7 bases, the J end by 4 bases, with 11 bases between. The CDR3 covers 12 residues. CDR3 region: CASNDGVYEQYF. The CDR3 DNA follows: TGTGCCAGCAACGACGGGGTTTACGAGCAGTACTTC.

This clonotype occurred once. V and J are TRBV2 and TRBJ1-2; 7 bases match TRBD1. The length of the CDR3 is 15 residues. The germline V gene has CDR1 SNHLY and CDR2 FYNNEI. The trim removed 4 bases at V and 3 bases at J, leaving 8 bases unmatched. CDR3 region: CASSGTGERDYGYTF. The CDR3 DNA reads TGTGCCAGCAGTGGGACAGGCGAGCGAGACTATGGCTACACCTTC.

This sequence joins TRBV12-3 or TRBV12-4 and TRBJ1-2; D perhaps matches TRBD1 (5 bases). CDR3 size: 13 residues. The V and J ends lost 7 bases and 4 bases respectively, with 13 bases between them. The CDR3 protein is CASTLDSIYGYTF. CDR3 sequence (DNA): TGTGCCAGCACCTTAGACAGCATCTATGGCTACACCTTC.

This clonotype was seen a few times. V is TRBV7-8 and J is TRBJ2-2; possibly TRBD2 for D (7 bases). Germline CDR1 is SGHVS and CDR2 is FQNEAQ. The CDR3 extends over 16 amino acids. Deletions cut 8 bases from V and 1 base from J, with 17 bases between. DNA for the CDR3: TGTGCCAGCGATTTTGCAAGGGGGGGGAACACCGGGGAGCTGTTTTTT. Encoded protein: CASDFARGGNTGELFF.

The chain uses TRBV2 and TRBJ2-3; 10 positions agree with TRBD2. Germline CDR1 and CDR2: SNHLY and FYNNEI. There are 16 residues in the CDR3. J lost 3 bases, V lost 1 base, and 4 bases had no gene match. CDR3 region: CASSEGSSGGTDTQYF. DNA of the CDR3: TGTGCCAGCAGTGAAGGGAGTAGCGGGGGGACAGATACGCAGTATTTT.